This TCR beta chain emerged from a study of blood T cells in healthy people across ages. Next came a second PCR, run for about 7 to 11 cycles, which used a sample-barcoded 5' primer along with a J-beta primer mix. TCRdb used MiXCR to reprocess the 5' RACE reads, holding one entry per CDR3 protein. Seen here are hundreds of thousands of distinct CDR3 sequences, roughly 21% observed once, and the top ten hold 3.5% to 4%. The CDR3 is 16 amino acids. CDR1 and CDR2 from the germline V gene are MNHEY and SVGEGT. Sequencing was performed on blood. The chain employs TRBV6-2 or TRBV6-3 and TRBJ2-5; 9 nucleotides align to TRBD2. The better agreement between TRBJ2-1 and the DNA end casts doubt on the J call. This receptor was identified in a man in his sixties or seventies in good health. CDR3 in amino acids: CASRLAGVAVNNEQFF. In nucleotides, the CDR3 is TGTGCCAGCAGATTAGCGGGAGTCGCGGTTAACAATGAGCAGTTCTTC.